This T cell receptor (beta chain) was recorded in a study of blood T cell repertoires in COVID-19. On the study more broadly: The United States, Italy and Spain provided the acute and convalescent COVID-19 samples.

CDR1 MDHEN and CDR2 SYDVKM come from the germline V gene. V lost 6 bases and J 1 base, leaving 15 bases between the germline ends. The CDR3 is 15 amino acids. This clone was seen a few times. Method: immunoSEQ multiplex PCR; TCRdb's copy keeps in-frame clones and lacks some. This table has under 250,000 clones, 83% appearing once. The TCR was taken from a woman between 50 and 59 years old who had been exposed to COVID-19. This chain joins TRBV28 and TRBJ1-1; D remains unclear. Sequenced sample: PBMCs or T cells enriched from blood (not recorded which). CDR3 sequence reads: CASSPSLTGNTEAFF. In nucleotides, the CDR3 is TGTGCCAGCAGCCCATCCCTAACGGGGAACACTGAAGCTTTCTTT.